A selection of T cell receptor beta chains follows, all from one sample in a study of blood T cells in healthy people across ages. A single record per CDR3 protein comes from TCRdb applying MiXCR to the 5' RACE reads. The table includes 1.4 million or so distinct CDR3 sequences, roughly two fifths detected once. The specimen was blood. All receptors come from a woman under 30 in good health. The CDR3 runs from the conserved cysteine through the conserved F or W. A D gene is named only where the DNA matches it firmly. Clone size appears in some rows only: once, few, many, or a class for an expanded clone.

V	D	size	J	DNA	CDR3
TRBV10-3	.	.	TRBJ1-5	TGTGCCATCAAGGACGGGAGGGGGGGCAATCAGCCCCAGCATTTT	CAIKDGRGGNQPQHF
TRBV5-5	TRBD1	.	TRBJ2-5	TGTCCGGGACAGGGGGAGACCCAGTACTTC	CPGQGETQYF
TRBV27	.	.	TRBJ2-3	TGTGCCAGCAGTCTTATAAATACAGATACGCAGTATTTT	CASSLINTDTQYF
TRBV6-6	TRBD1	few	TRBJ2-5	TGTGCCAGCAGACCGGGACAGGGTTCCCCTCAACAAGAGACCCAGTACTTC	CASRPGQGSPQQETQYF
TRBV5-6	TRBD1	few	TRBJ2-5	TGTGCCAGCAGCTTGGCCGGACAGGGAGAAGAGACCCAGTACTTC	CASSLAGQGEETQYF
TRBV27	.	few	TRBJ2-5	TGTGCCAGCAGTACTCCGGGTAGTGAGCAGTACTTC	CASSTPGSEQYF
TRBV5-1	.	once	TRBJ2-3	TGCGCCGGCAGCGCGAGTACAGATACGCAGTATTTT	CAGSASTDTQYF
TRBV10-3	.	.	TRBJ2-1	TGTGCCATCAGTCAAAGGGTGGGACGGACCCAAGGGGATGAGCAGTTCTTC	CAISQRVGRTQGDEQFF
TRBV7-9	.	few	TRBJ2-2	TGTGCCAGCAGCGACGTGGCCGGGGAGCTGTTTTTT	CASSDVAGELFF
TRBV29-1	.	.	TRBJ2-7	TGCAGCGTTGGAGGGGTACACGAGCAGTACTTC	CSVGGVHEQYF
TRBV7-2	.	few	TRBJ1-1	TGTGCCAGCAGCCGCGATGGAGGGTCTAGGACTGAAGCTTTCTTT	CASSRDGGSRTEAFF
TRBV29-1	TRBD1	few	TRBJ2-7	TGCAGCGTTGAAGTAATTGGGGGACAGGGGTCCTACGAGCAGTACTTC	CSVEVIGGQGSYEQYF
TRBV7-2	TRBD1	.	TRBJ2-7	TGTGCCACCCGCAGGGGGCTTCCTTCCTACGAGCAGTACTTC	CATRRGLPSYEQYF
TRBV5-1	.	few	TRBJ2-2	TGCGCCAGCACCCTAGGGCCGGGCGGGGAGCTGTTTTTT	CASTLGPGGELFF
TRBV7-9	.	.	TRBJ1-3	TGTGCCAGCAGCCGGGACGGTTCTGGAAACACCATATATTTT	CASSRDGSGNTIYF
TRBV27	TRBD2	.	TRBJ2-7	TGTGCCAGCACGGGACTAGCGGGAGATTACGAGCAGTACTTC	CASTGLAGDYEQYF
TRBV5-1	TRBD2	few	TRBJ2-3	TGCGCCAGCCGCAAACATTTAGCGGGAGTCCCAGATACGCAGTATTTT	CASRKHLAGVPDTQYF
TRBV6-6	.	.	TRBJ1-1	TGTGCCAGCAGCAACTGGATCGGTTTTAACACTGAAGCTTTCTTT	CASSNWIGFNTEAFF
TRBV12-3/TRBV12-4	TRBD2	.	TRBJ2-1	TGTGCCAGCAGTTTAAGCAGCGGGGCACAGACCCAGTTCTTC	CASSLSSGAQTQFF
TRBV7-9	.	.	TRBJ1-1	TGTGCCAGCAGCTTAGTCCTCCCTCCGAACACTGAAGCTTTCTTT	CASSLVLPPNTEAFF
TRBV7-2	.	.	TRBJ2-3	TGTGCCAGCAGCGTAGCCATAGCCGGGGAAGATAGGCAGTATTTT	CASSVAIAGEDRQYF
TRBV4-2	.	.	TRBJ1-1	TGTGCCAGCAGCCCGGGGGACAAATTAACTGAAGCTTTCTTT	CASSPGDKLTEAFF
TRBV4-3	TRBD1	few	TRBJ2-7	TGCGCCAGCAGCCGTTTACCGGGACAGGGGGTAAGCGAGCAGTACTTC	CASSRLPGQGVSEQYF
TRBV7-2	.	.	TRBJ2-5	TGTGCCAGCAGCTTATTCGAAGGGGTACAAGAGACCCAGTACTTC	CASSLFEGVQETQYF
TRBV12-5	.	.	TRBJ1-5	TGTGCTAGTGGTTTGCCCGGGACGAGGAGCAATCAGCCCCAGCATTTT	CASGLPGTRSNQPQHF
TRBV12-3/TRBV12-4	.	.	TRBJ2-3	TGTGCCAGCAGTTTTGGATGGGGGGCTAGCACAGATACGCAGTATTTT	CASSFGWGASTDTQYF
TRBV7-9	.	.	TRBJ2-3	TGTGCCAGCAGCTTAGGGGACCTGAACACAGATACGCAGTATTTT	CASSLGDLNTDTQYF
TRBV7-2	.	few	TRBJ2-5	TGTGCCAGCAGCCCAGTGACGGGGGAGACCCAGTACTTC	CASSPVTGETQYF
TRBV7-8	.	.	TRBJ2-4	TGTGCCAGCAGCTCAGTGGAACAGGGAGGAAACATTCAGTACTTC	CASSSVEQGGNIQYF
TRBV12-5	.	.	TRBJ2-3	TGTGCTAGTGGTTTGATGTACCAGGGGTCTGGCACAGATACGCAGTATTTT	CASGLMYQGSGTDTQYF
TRBV27	.	few	TRBJ1-6	TGTGCCAGCAGTTCTGACCACGCTGTCGGTTCACCCCTCCACTTT	CASSSDHAVGSPLHF
TRBV6-6	TRBD2	.	TRBJ2-5	TGTGCCAGTAGTTACGAAGTAGCGGGGGTCTACAATGAGCAGTACTTC	CASSYEVAGVYNEQYF
TRBV20-1	.	.	TRBJ2-2	TGCAGTGCTAGGCGGGCCGGGGAGCTGTTTTTT	CSARRAGELFF
TRBV20-1	.	.	TRBJ2-5	TGCAGTGCTACGAGCCACAATGAGCAGTACTTC	CSATSHNEQYF
TRBV30	.	.	TRBJ1-2	.	CACSRGNYGCTF
TRBV7-2	.	few	TRBJ2-6	TGTGCCAGCAGCTTAATCGTTTCCTCTGGGGCCAACGTCCTGACTTTC	CASSLIVSSGANVLTF
TRBV20-1	.	.	TRBJ2-3	TGCAGTGCTAGGCGGGAAGGCCGCATCACAGATACGCAGTATTTT	CSARREGRITDTQYF
TRBV20-1	.	once	TRBJ1-5	TGCAGTGCTAGGGCGCCCTGGGGCGTTGACAATCAGCCCCAGCATTTT	CSARAPWGVDNQPQHF
TRBV29-1	TRBD1	few	TRBJ1-2	TGCAGCGTTGGGCGGACAGGGCTTGGCTACACCTTC	CSVGRTGLGYTF
TRBV3-1	.	many	TRBJ2-1	TGTGCCAGCAGCCAAGATCTGTACAAAGGACTGTTCTTC	CASSQDLYKGLFF
TRBV20-1	TRBD2	.	TRBJ2-7	TGCAGTGCTAGAATCGCGGGAGGAATTCGTGAGCAGTACTTC	CSARIAGGIREQYF
TRBV29-1	TRBD2	.	TRBJ2-1	TGCAGCGTTGAAGTACTGCGCACTAGCGGGTACAATGAGCAGTTCTTC	CSVEVLRTSGYNEQFF
TRBV4-3	.	.	TRBJ2-2	TGCGCCAGCAGCCCTCAAATCGGCTGGGAAGGGGACACCGGGGAGCTGTTTTTT	CASSPQIGWEGDTGELFF
TRBV4-3	.	few	TRBJ2-7	TGCGCCAGCAGCCAAGGACGATCGACGTTTTCCTACGAGCAGTACTTC	CASSQGRSTFSYEQYF
TRBV7-9	.	few	TRBJ2-5	TGTGCCAGCGAGGACCAGCAAGAGACCCAGTACTTC	CASEDQQETQYF